The 15 T cell receptor beta chains presented below share a single source sample, sequenced in a study of cytomegalovirus exposure and HLA in healthy donors. In the PCR, 60 Vbeta and 13 Jbeta primers were used. TCRdb's copy holds only in-frame clones and misses some; the assay was immunoSEQ multiplex PCR. This table has under 200,000 clones, around 84% appearing once. Sample: PBMCs. Receptors originate from a man aged 18 to 29 in good health and CMV-seronegative.

The rearrangement uses TRBV15 and TRBJ2-5, with 12 positions matching TRBD2. The J call could be wrong; TRBJ2-7 is a better fit for the DNA end. The CDR3 sequence is 14 residues long. Germline lookup yields CDR1 LNHNV and CDR2 YYDKDF (reference sequence). In nucleotides, the CDR3 is TGTGCCACCAGCAGGACTAGCGGGAGTTACGAGCAGTACTTC. Its translation is CATSRTSGSYEQYF.

This chain joins TRBV2 and TRBJ2-1; 10 bases align to TRBD2. With V trimmed by 7 bases and J by 5 bases, 5 bases remained unmatched. The CDR3 has 14 amino acids. Per the germline V gene, CDR1 is SNHLY and CDR2 is FYNNEI. CDR3 sequence: CASKTSGMNNEQFF. CDR3 DNA sequence: TGTGCCAGCAAAACTAGCGGGATGAACAATGAGCAGTTCTTC.

The V and J genes are TRBV28 and TRBJ1-1; unclear D gene. Trimming left V 4 bases short and J 1 base short, with 4 bases between. CDR1 MDHEN and CDR2 SYDVKM come from the germline V gene. The CDR3 is made up of 12 amino acids. The CDR3 DNA sequence: TGTGCCAGCAGTTACAGGAACACTGAAGCTTTCTTT. This encodes CASSYRNTEAFF.

This clone turned up a few times. This chain's CDR3 is CASSLGSGYSTDTQYF. The CDR3 DNA sequence: TGTGCCAGCAGTTTGGGTAGCGGTTACAGCACAGATACGCAGTATTTT. V and J are TRBV28 and TRBJ2-3, with a possible D match to TRBD2 (6 bases). With 3 bases removed from V and 0 bases from J, the gap between germline ends came to 13 bases. This CDR3 has 16 residues. Per germline, CDR1 MDHEN and CDR2 SYDVKM. Together with reference TRBV28 and TRBJ2-3, the CDR3 gives the full variable domain: DVKVTQSSRYLVKRTGEKVFLECVQDMDHENMFWYRQDPGLGLRLIYFSYDVKMKEKGDIPEGYSVSREKKERFSLILESASTNQTSMYLCASSLGSGYSTDTQYFGPGTRLTVL.

The rearrangement uses TRBV5-4 and TRBJ1-6, with a possible D match to TRBD1 (5 bases). With 4 bases removed from V and 0 bases from J, the gap between germline ends came to 11 bases. Germline values: CDR1 SGHNT, CDR2 YYREEE (reference sequence). The CDR3 loop spans 16 amino acids. The CDR3 protein is CASSPGHLSYNSPLHF. The CDR3 DNA reads as TGTGCCAGCAGCCCCGGACACCTCTCCTATAATTCACCCCTCCACTTT.

The chain combines TRBV6-5 with TRBJ2-2, with 9 nucleotides matching TRBD2. The V segment lost 6 bases and the J segment 1 base; nucleotides outside the gene matches: 3. There are 15 residues in the CDR3. Germline CDR1 is MNHEY and CDR2 is SVGAGI. The CDR3 protein is CASRDSGRNTGELFF. For the CDR3, the DNA is TGTGCCAGCAGAGATAGCGGGAGGAACACCGGGGAGCTGTTTTTT.

The gene calls are TRBV19 and TRBJ1-5; 7 positions agree with TRBD1. This CDR3 region has 14 residues. Per the germline V gene, CDR1 is LNHDA and CDR2 is SQIVND (reference sequence). After removal of 5 bases from V and 7 bases from J, the junction contained 8 bases not matched to a gene. The CDR3 loop is CASSAQGVRQPQHF. DNA for the CDR3: TGTGCCAGTAGTGCCCAGGGGGTCCGACAGCCCCAGCATTTT. Full variable domain (missing parts from reference TRBV19 and TRBJ1-5): DGGITQSPKYLFRKEGQNVTLSCEQNLNHDAMYWYRQDPGQGLRLIYYSQIVNDFQKGDIAEGYSVSREKKESFPLTVTSAQKNPTAFYLCASSAQGVRQPQHFGDGTRLSIL.

This clone has a handful of counts. The gene calls are TRBV6-1 and TRBJ2-1, with D tentatively TRBD1 (8 bases). The V end was cut by 6 bases, the J end by 8 bases, with 20 bases between. Per the germline V gene, CDR1 is MNHNS and CDR2 is SASEGT. This CDR3 spans 15 amino acids. The CDR3 region has the DNA TGTGCCAGCAGGGGGGGGACAGGTTCTCGGGATGAGCAGTTCTTC. It specifies CASRGGTGSRDEQFF.

The J gene is TRBJ2-1, the V gene TRBV19; TRBD1 is a possible D gene (5 bases). The CDR3 runs to 14 residues. V was pared by 3 bases and J by 4 bases, with 10 bases between. Germline CDR1 and CDR2: LNHDA and SQIVND (reference sequence). CDR3 nucleotides: TGTGCCAGTAGTATCACAGGAGCGTACAATGAGCAGTTCTTC. It codes for CASSITGAYNEQFF. Drawing the rest from reference TRBV19 and TRBJ2-1, the complete variable domain is DGGITQSPKYLFRKEGQNVTLSCEQNLNHDAMYWYRQDPGQGLRLIYYSQIVNDFQKGDIAEGYSVSREKKESFPLTVTSAQKNPTAFYLCASSITGAYNEQFFGPGTRLTVL.

V and J are TRBV30 and TRBJ2-1, with a possible D match to TRBD1 (6 bases). Germline V gene lookup returns CDR1 GTSNPN and CDR2 SVGIG (reference sequence). The CDR3 loop spans 12 amino acids. V dropped 5 bases and J dropped 5 bases, with 10 bases sitting between them. The CDR3 spells CAWSRQDNEQFF. The CDR3 DNA is TGTGCCTGGTCCCGACAGGACAATGAGCAGTTCTTC.

The V gene is TRBV6-5, the J gene TRBJ1-1, with D perhaps TRBD1 (6 bases). CDR3 length equals 12 residues. Germline V gene lookup returns CDR1 MNHEY and CDR2 SVGAGI. The CDR3 DNA sequence: TGTGCGACGGGGGGCAGGAGGACCGAAGCTTTCTTT. Protein: CATGGRRTEAFF.

The chain links TRBV27 to TRBJ2-7, with TRBD2 matching 11 bases. Germline CDR1 MNHEY, CDR2 SMNVEV (reference sequence). V lost 8 bases and J lost 2; bases outside the gene matches: 2. The CDR3 is made up of 13 amino acids. In nucleotides, the CDR3 is TGTGCCAGCGGGACTAGCGGAACCTACGAGCAGTACTTC. As protein: CASGTSGTYEQYF.

CDR3 sequence reads: CASSFWAGGPYEQFF. The CDR3 bases are TGCGCCAGCAGCTTTTGGGCGGGGGGGCCCTATGAGCAGTTCTTC. J is TRBJ2-1 and V is TRBV5-1, with TRBD2 matching 9 bases. The CDR3 is 15 amino acids. V dropped 2 bases and J dropped 8; count of bases not matched to a gene: 8. CDR1 SGHRS and CDR2 YFSETQ come from the germline V gene.

The chain links TRBV4-3 to TRBJ2-3; 14 bases line up with TRBD2. The CDR3 consists of 21 residues. V shed 1 base and J 6 bases; nucleotides not matched to a gene: 18. The germline CDR1 and CDR2 sequences are LGHNA and YSLEER. CDR3 amino acids: CASSQVAGLGTSGSLGDTQYF. In nucleotides, the CDR3 is TGCGCCAGCAGCCAAGTTGCGGGATTGGGGACTAGCGGGAGTCTCGGGGATACGCAGTATTTT.

This chain links TRBV5-1 with TRBJ1-5, with 9 nucleotides matching TRBD1. Germline CDR1 reads SGHRS; CDR2 reads YFSETQ. There are 15 residues in the CDR3. J was trimmed by 7 bases and V by 1 base; bases with no gene match: 6. CDR3 region: CASSLTGGAEQPQHF. CDR3 nucleotide sequence: TGCGCCAGCAGCTTGACAGGGGGCGCCGAGCAGCCCCAGCATTTT.